The 5 T cell receptor beta chains below all came from one sample that was sequenced in a study of identical twins. Using its own MiXCR run on the 5' RACE reads, TCRdb lists one record per CDR3 protein. The sample consists of hundreds of thousands of distinct CDR3 sequences, 21% of them appearing once. This sample was also put to use in a study of T cells expressing NK-cell markers.

Sequencing was carried out using PBMCs. These receptors were collected from a woman aged 18-29 years in good health.

This clonotype was observed a few times. The V gene is TRBV6-1, the J gene TRBJ2-1, with 8 bases matching TRBD2. The CDR3 length is 16 residues. Germline-derived CDR1 and CDR2 are MNHNS and SASEGT. Trimming at V came to 6 bases and at J to 0 bases, leaving 7 bases not matched to a gene. The CDR3 reads CASSSTGTSSYNEQFF. CDR3 nucleotide sequence: TGTGCCAGCAGCTCAACCGGGACTAGCTCCTACAATGAGCAGTTCTTC.

This clonotype was seen just once. The chain uses TRBV7-3 and TRBJ2-1; 7 bases line up with TRBD2. Trimming took 5 bases from V and 8 from J; bases not matched to a gene: 6. Germline V gene data show CDR1 as SGHTA and CDR2 as FQGTGA. The CDR3 is 13 residues long. The CDR3 loop reads CASSQYREDEQFF. As DNA, the CDR3 is TGTGCCAGCAGCCAATACCGGGAGGATGAGCAGTTCTTC. The full variable domain, completed using reference TRBV7-3 and TRBJ2-1, is GAGVSQTPSNKVTEKGKYVELRCDPISGHTALYWYRQSLGQGPEFLIYFQGTGAADDSGLPNDRFFAVRPEGSVSTLKIQRTERGDSAVYLCASSQYREDEQFFGPGTRLTVL.

Of note for this clonotype: At one boundary the junction diverges from the germline segment, which might be a read error. CDR3 sequence (DNA): TGTGCCATCAGTGAGTTCCCCTCCCAAGAGACCCAGCACTTC. Translated, it gives CAISEFPSQETQHF. This chain joins TRBV10-3 and TRBJ2-5, with D uncertain. CDR3 length equals 14 residues. Germline CDR1 ENHRY, CDR2 SYGVKD.

The table lists this clonotype with a few counts. The rearrangement uses TRBV6-1 and TRBJ2-6; D may be TRBD2 (5 bases). The CDR3 runs 14 residues. V lost 11 bases and J lost 3, with 14 bases in between. The V gene's germline CDR1 is MNHNS and CDR2 SASEGT. The CDR3 DNA sequence: TGTGCCTCCCTCGGGGTAGGTGGGGCCAACGTCCTGACTTTC. Its protein is CASLGVGGANVLTF.

This clonotype has a handful of counts. This chain uses TRBV5-1 with TRBJ2-1, with D perhaps TRBD1 (5 bases). Per germline, CDR1 SGHRS and CDR2 YFSETQ. The CDR3 runs 12 residues. V lost 4 bases and J lost 9, with 11 bases in between. The CDR3 DNA reads TGCGCCAGCAGCCCCATGGGGCTTGAGCAGTTCTTC. Its translation: CASSPMGLEQFF.